Sequencing of this T cell receptor beta chain was carried out in a study of T cell responses to AZD1222 COVID-19 vaccine. Regarding the study as a whole: The sample set comprised mostly white British donors with more females, and clonal diversity was possibly underestimated. Regions 160-218 and 743-854 dominated among vaccine-associated CD4 TCRs spanning spike.

A remark on this clone: Its antigen remains unknown.

Germline V gene lookup returns CDR1 MGHDK and CDR2 SYGVNS. Trimming shortened V by 6 bases and J by 11 bases, and 22 bases separated the two germline ends. The CDR3 sequence is 14 residues long. Produced via immunoSEQ multiplex PCR; TCRdb's table is partial and in-frame only. The sample carries 130,000 to 150,000 clones, 85% to 90% recorded once. This chain links TRBV25-1 with TRBJ1-1; tentatively, D is TRBD1 (5 bases). Sequencing was performed on peripheral blood, taken on day 0 of AZD1222 vaccination. The sequence derives from an adult in good health. The DNA of the CDR3 is TGTGCCAGCAGCCGGGGGGAGGGGTCAAGGGTTGCTTTCTTT. This sequence encodes CASSRGEGSRVAFF.